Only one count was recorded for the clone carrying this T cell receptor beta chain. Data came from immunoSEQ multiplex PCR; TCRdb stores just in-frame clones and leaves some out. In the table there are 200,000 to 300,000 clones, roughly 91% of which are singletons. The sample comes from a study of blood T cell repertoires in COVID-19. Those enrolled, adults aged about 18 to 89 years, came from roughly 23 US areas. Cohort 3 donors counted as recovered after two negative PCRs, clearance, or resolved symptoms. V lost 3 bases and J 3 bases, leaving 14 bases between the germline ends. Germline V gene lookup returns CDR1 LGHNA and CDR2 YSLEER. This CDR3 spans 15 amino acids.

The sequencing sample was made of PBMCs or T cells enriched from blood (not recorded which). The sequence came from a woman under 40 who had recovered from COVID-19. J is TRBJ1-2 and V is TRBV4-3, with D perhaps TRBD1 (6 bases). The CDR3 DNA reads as TGCGCCAGCAGCCAGGAGCCAGGGGTCGACTATGGCTACACCTTC. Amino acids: CASSQEPGVDYGYTF.